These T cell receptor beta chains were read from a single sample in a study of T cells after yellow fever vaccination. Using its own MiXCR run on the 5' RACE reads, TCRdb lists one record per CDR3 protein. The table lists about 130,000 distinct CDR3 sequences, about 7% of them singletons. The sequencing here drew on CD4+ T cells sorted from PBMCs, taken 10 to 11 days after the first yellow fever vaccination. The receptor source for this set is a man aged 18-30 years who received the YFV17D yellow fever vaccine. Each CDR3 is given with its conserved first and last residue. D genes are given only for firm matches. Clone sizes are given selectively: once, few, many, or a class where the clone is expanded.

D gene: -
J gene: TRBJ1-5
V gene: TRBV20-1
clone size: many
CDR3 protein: CSARRSPDSNQPQHF
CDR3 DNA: TGCAGTGCTAGAAGGTCGCCCGATAGCAATCAGCCCCAGCATTTT

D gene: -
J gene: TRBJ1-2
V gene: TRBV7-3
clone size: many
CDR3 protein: CASSQRDTARDYTF
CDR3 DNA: TGTGCCAGCAGCCAAAGGGACACCGCCAGAGACTACACCTTC

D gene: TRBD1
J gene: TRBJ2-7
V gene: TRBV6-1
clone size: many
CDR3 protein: CASSEIWTGTREQYF
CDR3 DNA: TGTGCCAGCAGTGAAATTTGGACAGGGACGAGGGAGCAGTACTTC

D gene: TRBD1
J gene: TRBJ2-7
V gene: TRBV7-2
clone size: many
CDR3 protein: CASSLGGQGAYEQYF
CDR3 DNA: TGTGCCAGCAGCTTAGGGGGACAGGGGGCCTACGAGCAGTACTTC

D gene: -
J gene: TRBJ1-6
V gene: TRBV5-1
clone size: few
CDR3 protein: CASSIGPIPTNSPLHF
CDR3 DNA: TGCGCCAGCAGCATCGGGCCCATCCCAACGAATTCACCCCTCCACTTT

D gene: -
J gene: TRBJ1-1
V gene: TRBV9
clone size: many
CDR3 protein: CASSVSGMNTEAFF
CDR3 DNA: TGTGCCAGCAGCGTATCCGGAATGAACACTGAAGCTTTCTTT

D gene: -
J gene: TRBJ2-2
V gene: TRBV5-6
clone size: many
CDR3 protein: CASTRRTGELFF
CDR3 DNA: TGTGCCAGCACCCGACGGACCGGGGAGCTGTTTTTT

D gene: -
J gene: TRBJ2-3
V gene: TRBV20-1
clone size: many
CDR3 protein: CSAREGTHVDTQYF
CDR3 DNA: TGCAGTGCTAGAGAGGGGACTCACGTGGATACGCAGTATTTT

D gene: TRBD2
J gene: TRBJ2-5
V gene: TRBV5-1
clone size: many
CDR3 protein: CASSGGTSGDQETQYF
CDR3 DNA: TGCGCCAGCAGCGGCGGGACTAGCGGGGACCAAGAGACCCAGTACTTC

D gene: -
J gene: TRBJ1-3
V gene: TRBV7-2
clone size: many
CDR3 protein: CASSPGPFSGNTIYF
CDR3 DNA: TGTGCCAGCAGCCCCGGCCCCTTCTCTGGAAACACCATATATTTT

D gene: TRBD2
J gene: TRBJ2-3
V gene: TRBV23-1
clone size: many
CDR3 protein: CASSHRLAGNTDTQYF
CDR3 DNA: TGCGCCAGCAGTCATAGACTAGCGGGGAACACAGATACGCAGTATTTT

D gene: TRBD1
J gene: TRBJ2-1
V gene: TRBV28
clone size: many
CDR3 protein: CASSQQTGGEQFF
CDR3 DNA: TGTGCCAGCAGTCAACAGACAGGGGGTGAGCAGTTCTTC

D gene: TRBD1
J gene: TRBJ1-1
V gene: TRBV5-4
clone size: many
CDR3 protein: CASSVDRGRNTEAFF
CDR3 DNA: TGTGCCAGCAGCGTGGACAGGGGGCGAAACACTGAAGCTTTCTTT

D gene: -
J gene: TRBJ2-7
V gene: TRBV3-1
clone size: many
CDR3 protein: CASSQIAYEQYF
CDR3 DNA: TGTGCCAGCAGCCAAATTGCCTACGAGCAGTACTTC

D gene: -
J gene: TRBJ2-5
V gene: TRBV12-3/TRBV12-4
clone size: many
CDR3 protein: CASSFTQRETQYF
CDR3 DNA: TGTGCCAGCAGTTTTACCCAAAGGGAGACCCAGTACTTC

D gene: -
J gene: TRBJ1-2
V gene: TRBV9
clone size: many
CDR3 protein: CASSVGGQQPNYGYTF
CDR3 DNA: TGTGCCAGCAGCGTAGGTGGTCAGCAGCCTAACTATGGCTACACCTTC

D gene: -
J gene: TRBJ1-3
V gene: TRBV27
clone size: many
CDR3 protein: CASSLVPYGNTIYF
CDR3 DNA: TGTGCCAGCAGTTTAGTCCCGTACGGAAACACCATATATTTT

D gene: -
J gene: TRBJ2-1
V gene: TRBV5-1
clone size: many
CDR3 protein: CASSLDKEPPFF
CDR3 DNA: TGCGCCAGCAGCTTGGATAAGGAGCCCCCGTTCTTC

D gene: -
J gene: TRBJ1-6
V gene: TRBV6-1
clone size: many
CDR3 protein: CASMQGSGVAWSPLHF
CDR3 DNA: TGTGCCAGCATGCAGGGGTCGGGGGTGGCGTGGTCACCCCTCCACTTT

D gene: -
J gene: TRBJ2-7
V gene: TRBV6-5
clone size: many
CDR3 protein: CASSLDSYPSYEQYF
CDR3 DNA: TGTGCCAGCAGCCTCGACAGTTACCCCTCCTACGAGCAGTACTTC

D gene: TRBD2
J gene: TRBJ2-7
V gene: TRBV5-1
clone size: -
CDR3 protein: CASSSGTSGYEQYF
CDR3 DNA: TGCGCCAGCAGCTCCGGGACTAGCGGGTACGAGCAGTACTTC

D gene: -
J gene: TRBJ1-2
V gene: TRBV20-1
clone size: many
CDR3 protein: CSAPRGTTNYGYTF
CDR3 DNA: TGCAGTGCTCCGCGGGGAACCACTAACTATGGCTACACCTTC

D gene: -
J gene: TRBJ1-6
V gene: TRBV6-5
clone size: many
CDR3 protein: CASSWDLINSPLHF
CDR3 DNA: TGTGCCAGCAGTTGGGACTTAATTAATTCACCCCTCCACTTT

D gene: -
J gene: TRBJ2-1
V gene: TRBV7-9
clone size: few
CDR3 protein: CASSPSTPVEQFF
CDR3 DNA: TGTGCCAGCAGCCCAAGTACGCCCGTTGAGCAGTTCTTC

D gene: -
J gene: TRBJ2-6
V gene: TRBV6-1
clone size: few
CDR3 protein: CASSVKLSGANVLTF
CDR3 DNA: TGTGCCAGCAGTGTGAAGCTTTCTGGGGCCAACGTCCTGACTTTC

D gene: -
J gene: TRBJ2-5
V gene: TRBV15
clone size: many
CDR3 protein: CATSRDAETQYF
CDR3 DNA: TGTGCCACCAGCAGAGATGCGGAGACCCAGTACTTC

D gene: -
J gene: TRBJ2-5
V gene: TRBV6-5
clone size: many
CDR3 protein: CASSYFQGGPETQYF
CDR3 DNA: TGTGCCAGCAGTTATTTCCAGGGAGGTCCCGAGACCCAGTACTTC

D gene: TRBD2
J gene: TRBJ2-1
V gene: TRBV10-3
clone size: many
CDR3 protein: CAIRDPHAGGYYNEQFF
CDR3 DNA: TGTGCCATCAGGGACCCACACGCGGGGGGGTACTACAATGAGCAGTTCTTC

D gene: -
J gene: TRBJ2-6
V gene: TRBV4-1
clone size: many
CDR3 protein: CASSEVGSGANVLTF
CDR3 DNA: TGCGCCAGCAGCGAAGTGGGCTCTGGGGCCAACGTCCTGACTTTC

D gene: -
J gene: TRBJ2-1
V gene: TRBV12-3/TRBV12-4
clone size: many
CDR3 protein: CASSLGSGQFF
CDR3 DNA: TGTGCCAGCAGCTTGGGGAGTGGGCAGTTCTTC